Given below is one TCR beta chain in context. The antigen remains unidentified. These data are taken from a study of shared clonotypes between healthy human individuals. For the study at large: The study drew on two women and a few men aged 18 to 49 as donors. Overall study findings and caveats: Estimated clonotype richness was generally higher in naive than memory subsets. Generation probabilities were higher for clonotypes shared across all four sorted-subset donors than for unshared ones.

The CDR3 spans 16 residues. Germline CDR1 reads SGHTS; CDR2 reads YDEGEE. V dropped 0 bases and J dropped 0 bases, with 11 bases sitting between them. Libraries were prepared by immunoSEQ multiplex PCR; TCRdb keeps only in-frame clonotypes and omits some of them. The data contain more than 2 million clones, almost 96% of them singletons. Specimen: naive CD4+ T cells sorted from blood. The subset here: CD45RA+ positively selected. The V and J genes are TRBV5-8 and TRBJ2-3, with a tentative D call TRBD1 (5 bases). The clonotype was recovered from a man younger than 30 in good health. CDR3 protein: CASSLGPRVSTDTQYF. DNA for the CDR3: TGTGCCAGCAGCTTGGGTCCCAGGGTTAGCACAGATACGCAGTATTTT.